The 18 T cell receptor beta chains presented below share a single source sample, sequenced in a study of cytomegalovirus exposure and HLA in healthy donors. This PCR relied on a set of 60 Vbeta primers and 13 Jbeta primers. Generated by immunoSEQ multiplex PCR, the TCRdb table keeps only in-frame clones and is missing some. The sample consists of under 140,000 clones, 76% of them appearing once. The sample was PBMCs. These receptors originate from a man between 25 and 39 years old in good health and CMV-seropositive.

J is TRBJ1-1 and V is TRBV5-1; D is possibly TRBD1 (5 bases). The CDR3 has 14 residues. Germline CDR1 and CDR2: SGHRS and YFSETQ. V lost 4 bases to trimming and J lost 5 bases, with 15 bases between them. Here the CDR3 DNA reads TGCGCCAGCAGCGTTCGGGGGGGAGAGACTGAAGCTTTCTTT. This gives the protein CASSVRGGETEAFF.

The chain joins TRBV6-5 to TRBJ2-7; TRBD1 is a possible D gene (5 bases). The germline V and J ends were trimmed by 4 bases and 1 base, with 11 bases remaining between them. Germline V gives CDR1 MNHEY, CDR2 SVGAGI. The CDR3 is made up of 14 amino acids. CDR3: CASSSSDSSYEQYF. The DNA of the CDR3 is TGTGCCAGCAGTTCGTCCGACAGTTCCTACGAGCAGTACTTC.

This chain joins TRBV5-4 and TRBJ1-2; TRBD1 might be the D (5 bases). Germline V gene lookup returns CDR1 SGHNT and CDR2 YYREEE (reference sequence). The CDR3 spans 14 residues. V shed 1 base and J shed 1 base, with 8 bases lying between them. CDR3: CASSLKGVNYGYTF. Here the CDR3 DNA reads TGTGCCAGCAGCTTGAAAGGGGTTAACTATGGCTACACCTTC. The entire variable domain, with the rest obtained from reference TRBV5-4 and TRBJ1-2, is as follows: ETGVTQSPTHLIKTRGQQVTLRCSSQSGHNTVSWYQQALGQGPQFIFQYYREEENGRGNFPPRFSGLQFPNYSSELNVNALELDDSALYLCASSLKGVNYGYTFGSGTRLTVV.

This chain joins TRBV5-1 and TRBJ1-6; D ambiguous. The CDR3 covers 16 residues. V dropped 1 base and J dropped 0 bases, with 8 bases sitting between them. In germline, CDR1 is SGHRS, CDR2 YFSETQ. CDR3 DNA: TGCGCCAGCAGCTTGATGGCAAGCTCCTATAATTCACCCCTCCACTTT. This gives the protein CASSLMASSYNSPLHF.

V and J are TRBV4-1 and TRBJ2-5; TRBD1 agrees at 10 bases. The tail of the sequence fits TRBJ2-7 better, so the J call may be wrong. The germline V gene has CDR1 MGHRA and CDR2 YSYEKL. This CDR3 contains 15 residues. CDR3 nucleotides: TGCGCCAGCAGCCAAGGACAGGGGGCTTTTAACGAGCAGTACTTC. Translation gives CASSQGQGAFNEQYF.

This chain links TRBV11-1 with TRBJ2-7; perhaps TRBD2 as D (7 bases). The germline V gene encodes CDR1 SGHAT and CDR2 FQDESV (reference sequence). V lost 5 bases and J 0 bases, leaving 14 bases between the germline ends. The CDR3 is made up of 15 amino acids. The CDR3: CASSPRGAASYEQYF. The CDR3 DNA is TGTGCCAGCAGCCCACGGGGGGCGGCCTCCTACGAGCAGTACTTC.

The chain is built from TRBV30 and TRBJ2-3; 14 bases map to TRBD2. This CDR3 region has 16 residues. CDR1 and CDR2 from the germline V gene are GTSNPN and SVGIG (reference sequence). With V trimmed by 1 base and J by 6 bases, 6 bases remained unmatched. The CDR3, as DNA: TGTGCCTGGAGTGCCGGACTAGCGGGGGGTGGGGATACGCAGTATTTT. This encodes CAWSAGLAGGGDTQYF.

This clone was counted between two and nine times. The chain uses TRBV28 and TRBJ1-1; D is unclear. The germline V gene has CDR1 MDHEN and CDR2 SYDVKM. The V and J ends lost 6 bases and 1 base respectively, with 6 bases between them. CDR3 length: 12 residues. The CDR3 here is CASRQTNTEAFF. For the CDR3, the DNA is TGTGCCAGCAGACAGACGAACACTGAAGCTTTCTTT.

This rearrangement joins TRBV4-3 to TRBJ1-2, with a weak D call TRBD1 (5 bases). V lost 4 bases and J 0 bases, leaving 21 bases between the germline ends. The germline V gene has CDR1 LGHNA and CDR2 YSLEER. The CDR3 contains 18 residues. This chain's CDR3 is CASSPARARRDSNYGYTF. The CDR3 DNA follows: TGCGCCAGCAGCCCCGCTCGCGCCCGCCGGGACTCTAACTATGGCTACACCTTC.

V and J are TRBV18 and TRBJ1-5; D call uncertain. Germline assignment: CDR1 KGHSH and CDR2 LQKENI. The CDR3 runs to 15 residues. V lost 3 bases and J lost 1, with 10 bases in between. In DNA form, the CDR3 reads TGTGCCAGCTCACCCGCCCTCGGGAGCAATCAGCCCCAGCATTTT. Translating gives CASSPALGSNQPQHF.

The chain combines TRBV7-9 with TRBJ2-1; D unresolved. Germline loops: CDR1 SEHNR, CDR2 FQNEAQ (reference sequence). The CDR3 consists of 15 residues. Trimming removed 5 bases from V and 0 bases from J, with 11 bases in between. The CDR3 DNA reads TGTGCCAGCAGCCCCACGGTTACCTCCTACAATGAGCAGTTCTTC. Amino acids: CASSPTVTSYNEQFF.

This chain uses TRBV7-8 with TRBJ1-5, with 8 bases identical to TRBD1. CDR3 size: 17 residues. In germline, CDR1 is SGHVS, CDR2 FQNEAQ. V trimming: 7 bases; J trimming: 4 bases; junction bases outside the gene matches: 15. The CDR3 spells CASNDDPTGARNQPQHF. CDR3 bases: TGTGCCAGCAACGACGACCCGACAGGGGCGAGAAATCAGCCCCAGCATTTT. Full variable domain (rest looked up from reference TRBV7-8 and TRBJ1-5): GAGVSQSPRYKVAKRGQDVALRCDPISGHVSLFWYQQALGQGPEFLTYFQNEAQLDKSGLPSDRFFAERPEGSVSTLKIQRTQQEDSAVYLCASNDDPTGARNQPQHFGDGTRLSIL.

This sequence joins TRBV15 and TRBJ1-5; 7 nucleotides agree with TRBD1. The CDR3 spans 15 residues. CDR1 is LNHNV, CDR2 YYDKDF, per germline (reference sequence). The ends lost 0 bases at V and 5 bases at J; junction bases unmatched: 4. The CDR3 bases are TGTGCCACCAGCAGAGAGGGGACAGAACATCAGCCCCAGCATTTT. Its translation is CATSREGTEHQPQHF.

The chain is built from TRBV19 and TRBJ2-3; 8 nucleotides match TRBD2. Germline V gene data show CDR1 as LNHDA and CDR2 as SQIVND (reference sequence). With V trimmed by 7 bases and J by 4 bases, 7 bases remained unmatched. CDR3 length: 14 residues. In DNA form, the CDR3 reads TGTGCCAGTATGAACCTAGCGGGTTCAGATACGCAGTATTTT. Protein: CASMNLAGSDTQYF.

The chain uses TRBV4-1 and TRBJ2-1, with 11 bases identical to TRBD2. From germline, CDR1 is MGHRA and CDR2 YSYEKL. V gave up 3 bases and J gave up 3 bases; unmatched junction bases: 16. The CDR3 is 20 residues long. The CDR3, as DNA: TGCGCCAGCAGCCAGTCTAGCGGGGGGCCAGGGGGCCCCCTCTACAATGAGCAGTTCTTC. Translated, it gives CASSQSSGGPGGPLYNEQFF.

V and J are TRBV7-2 and TRBJ1-2; 7 nucleotides line up with TRBD1. The V gene's germline CDR1 is SGHTA and CDR2 FQGNSA. The CDR3 is 14 amino acids. The junction had 8 bases not matched to a gene; V was cut back by 8 bases and J by 2 bases. CDR3 amino acids: CASPLGQMNYGYTF. The DNA of the CDR3 is TGTGCCAGCCCCTTGGGACAGATGAACTATGGCTACACCTTC.

V and J are TRBV4-3 and TRBJ2-5; 7 nucleotides align to TRBD2. Unmatched junction bases numbered 11, after V lost 4 bases and J lost 3 bases. Germline lookup yields CDR1 LGHNA and CDR2 YSLEER. CDR3 length: 16 amino acids. CDR3 nucleotides: TGCGCCAGCAGCCTTTGGGGGAGGGGACGGGAAGAGACCCAGTACTTC. Protein: CASSLWGRGREETQYF.

CDR3 loop: CASSFLRLAGGPTDTQYF. In DNA form, the CDR3 reads TGTGCCAGCAGCTTCCTTCGACTAGCGGGGGGGCCCACAGATACGCAGTATTTT. The chain links TRBV12-1 to TRBJ2-3; whether TRBD2, the table's D call, matches the DNA was not checked. TRBV12-1 is termed a pseudogene. The CDR3 loop spans 18 amino acids.